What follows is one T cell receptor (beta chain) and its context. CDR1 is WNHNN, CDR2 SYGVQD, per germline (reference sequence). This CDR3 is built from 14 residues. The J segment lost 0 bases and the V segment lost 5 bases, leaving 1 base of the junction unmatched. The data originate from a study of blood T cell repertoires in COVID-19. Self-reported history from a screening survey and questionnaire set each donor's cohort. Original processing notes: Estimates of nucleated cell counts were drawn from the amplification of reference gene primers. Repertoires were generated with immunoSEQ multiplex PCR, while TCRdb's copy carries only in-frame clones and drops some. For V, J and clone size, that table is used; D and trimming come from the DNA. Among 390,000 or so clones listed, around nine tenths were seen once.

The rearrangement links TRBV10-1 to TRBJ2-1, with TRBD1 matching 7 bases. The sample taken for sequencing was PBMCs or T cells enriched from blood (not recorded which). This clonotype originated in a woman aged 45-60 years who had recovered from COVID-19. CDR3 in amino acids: CASSRGRSYNEQFF. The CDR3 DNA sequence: TGCGCCAGCAGTAGGGGGCGCTCCTACAATGAGCAGTTCTTC.